Here is one T cell receptor (beta chain) with its context. Its antigen is as yet unknown. The data belong to a study of cytomegalovirus exposure and HLA in healthy donors. The CDR3 loop spans 14 amino acids. Germline loops: CDR1 SGHNT, CDR2 YYREEE (reference sequence). V gave up 5 bases and J gave up 1 base, with 12 bases separating them. PCR involved 60 Vbeta and 13 Jbeta primers. Assay: immunoSEQ multiplex PCR; the TCRdb copy retains only in-frame clones and omits some. Here the sample spans about 110,000 clones, more than 60% being singletons. General observations from the study: There were some V segments, including TRBV6-2 and TRBV6-3, excluded as indistinguishable. The only immune exposure information that was available was CMV serostatus. Reports state that TCR beta sequences accurately predicted most subjects' HLA-A and HLA-B alleles. Testing in vitro showed three CMV-associated chains specific for CMV antigens.

Material: PBMCs. The TCR sequence derives from a middle-aged man in good health and CMV-seronegative. The gene calls are TRBV5-4 and TRBJ1-1, with D possibly TRBD1 on 6 matching bases. The CDR3 DNA reads as TGTGCCAGCAGTTTTGGGACACCGAACACTGAAGCTTTCTTT. It codes for CASSFGTPNTEAFF. The entire variable domain, with the rest obtained from reference TRBV5-4 and TRBJ1-1, is as follows: ETGVTQSPTHLIKTRGQQVTLRCSSQSGHNTVSWYQQALGQGPQFIFQYYREEENGRGNFPPRFSGLQFPNYSSELNVNALELDDSALYLCASSFGTPNTEAFFGQGTRLTVV.